In its sample, the clone carrying this T cell receptor beta chain was seen many times. This sample stems from a study of blood T cell repertoires in COVID-19. The V end lost 2 bases, the J end lost 9 bases, and 14 bases lay between the germline ends. The CDR3 is 14 amino acids. Looked up from germline, CDR1 is SGHVS and CDR2 is FQNEAQ. Assay: immunoSEQ multiplex PCR; the TCRdb copy retains only in-frame clones and omits some. The profile shows about 100,000 clones, 80% to 90% of them singletons. The rearrangement links TRBV7-8 to TRBJ2-1; D may be TRBD1 (5 bases). The sequence came from a man older than 75 with COVID-19, enrolled during active disease. Sequencing input: peripheral blood. The CDR3 loop reads CASSLLGVTGEQFF. The CDR3 DNA is TGTGCCAGCAGCTTATTAGGAGTCACAGGTGAGCAGTTCTTC. The full variable domain, in which reference TRBV7-8 and TRBJ2-1 provide the parts outside the CDR3, is GAGVSQSPRYKVAKRGQDVALRCDPISGHVSLFWYQQALGQGPEFLTYFQNEAQLDKSGLPSDRFFAERPEGSVSTLKIQRTQQEDSAVYLCASSLLGVTGEQFFGPGTRLTVL.